Listed below are T cell receptor beta chains from one sample, sequenced in a study of spatial heterogeneity in lung cancer. TCRdb ran MiXCR on the 5' RACE reads and lists one entry per CDR3 protein. The sample yields about 11,000 distinct CDR3 sequences, 5.1% seen once. Sample: lung tumor tissue, taken at surgery. All receptors derive from a male donor with early-stage non-small cell lung cancer. The CDR3 runs from the conserved cysteine through the conserved F or W. D genes are given only for firm matches. Rows may omit the clone size; those that give it use once, few, many or a size class.

V gene	clone size	D gene	J gene	CDR3 DNA	CDR3 protein
TRBV6-5	many	.	TRBJ1-1	TGTGCCAGCAGTTACGGGTCGGGTGAAGCTTTCTTT	CASSYGSGEAFF
TRBV11-2	many	.	TRBJ2-3	TGTGCCAGCAGCTTGTGGGGGGCAGATACGCAGTATTTT	CASSLWGADTQYF
TRBV5-5	many	TRBD1	TRBJ1-1	TGTGCCAGCAGCTTGGTTGGGACAGTGAACACTGAAGCTTTCTTT	CASSLVGTVNTEAFF
TRBV7-9	many	.	TRBJ1-5	TGTGCCAGCAGCCGAGCGGGGGCCAGCAATCAGCCCCAGCATTTT	CASSRAGASNQPQHF
TRBV7-9	.	TRBD2	TRBJ2-7	TGTGCCAGCACGGGGGGACCCAAAGAGCAGTACTTC	CASTGGPKEQYF
TRBV5-1	medium-sized	TRBD1	TRBJ1-1	TGCGCCAGCAGCTTGGTAGGGGGCAAAGGCACTGAAGCTTTCTTT	CASSLVGGKGTEAFF
TRBV5-4	.	.	TRBJ2-5	TGTGCCAGCAGCTTGGCTGGCCGATTGGAGACCCAGTACTTC	CASSLAGRLETQYF
TRBV25-1	medium-sized	TRBD1	TRBJ1-1	TGTGCCAGCAGTGATGGGACAGGGGATTTCTTT	CASSDGTGDFF
TRBV9	many	TRBD1	TRBJ1-4	TGTGCCAGCAGCGTACCGGGACAGGGGCTATCTAATGAAAAACTGTTTTTT	CASSVPGQGLSNEKLFF
TRBV4-3	many	.	TRBJ2-1	TGCGCCAGCAGCCAAGATTTGGGTCCTTTCTCCTACAATGAGCAGTTCTTC	CASSQDLGPFSYNEQFF
TRBV7-9	many	.	TRBJ2-1	TGTGCCAGCAGCTTAGACCAGGGTTCGCAGTTCTTC	CASSLDQGSQFF
TRBV6-6	medium-sized	.	TRBJ1-2	TGTGCCAGCAGTATGACAGATAACTATGGCTACACCTTC	CASSMTDNYGYTF
TRBV5-5	many	TRBD1	TRBJ1-5	TGTGCCAGCAGCTACGTCCCGGGACAGGGCGAGCGGGATCAGCCCCAGCATTTT	CASSYVPGQGERDQPQHF